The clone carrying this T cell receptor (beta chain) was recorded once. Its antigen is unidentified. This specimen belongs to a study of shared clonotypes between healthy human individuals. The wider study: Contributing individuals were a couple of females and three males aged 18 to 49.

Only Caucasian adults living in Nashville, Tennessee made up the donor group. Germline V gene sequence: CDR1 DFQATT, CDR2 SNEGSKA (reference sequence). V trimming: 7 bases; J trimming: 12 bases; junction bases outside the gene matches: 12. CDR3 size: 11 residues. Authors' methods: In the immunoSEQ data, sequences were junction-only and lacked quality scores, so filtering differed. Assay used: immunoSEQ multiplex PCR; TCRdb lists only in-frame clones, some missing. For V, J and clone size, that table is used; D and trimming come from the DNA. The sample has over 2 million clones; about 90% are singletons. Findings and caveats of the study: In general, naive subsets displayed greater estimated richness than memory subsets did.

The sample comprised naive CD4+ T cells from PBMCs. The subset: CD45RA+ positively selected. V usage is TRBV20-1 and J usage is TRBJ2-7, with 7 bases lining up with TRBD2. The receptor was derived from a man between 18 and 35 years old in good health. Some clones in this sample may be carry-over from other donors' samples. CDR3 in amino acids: CSGSRAGVGYF. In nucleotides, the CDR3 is TGCAGTGGATCTAGGGCGGGAGTGGGGTACTTC.